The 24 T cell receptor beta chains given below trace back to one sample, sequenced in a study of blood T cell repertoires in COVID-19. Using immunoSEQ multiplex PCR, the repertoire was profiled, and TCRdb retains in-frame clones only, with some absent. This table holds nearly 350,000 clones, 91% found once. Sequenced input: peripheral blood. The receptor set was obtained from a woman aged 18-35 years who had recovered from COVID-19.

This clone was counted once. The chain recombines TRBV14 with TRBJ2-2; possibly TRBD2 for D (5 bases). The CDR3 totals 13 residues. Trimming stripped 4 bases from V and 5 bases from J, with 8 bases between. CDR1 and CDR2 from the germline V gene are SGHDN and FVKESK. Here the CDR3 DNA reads TGTGCCAGCAGCCCAGCGGTTACCGGGGAGCTGTTTTTT. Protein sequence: CASSPAVTGELFF.

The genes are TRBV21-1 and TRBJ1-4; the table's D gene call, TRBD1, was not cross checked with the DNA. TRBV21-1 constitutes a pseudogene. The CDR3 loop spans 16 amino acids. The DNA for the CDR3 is TGTGCCAGACGTCGGATACGAGGGACAAATAATGAAAAACTGTTTTTT. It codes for CARRRIRGTNNEKLFF.

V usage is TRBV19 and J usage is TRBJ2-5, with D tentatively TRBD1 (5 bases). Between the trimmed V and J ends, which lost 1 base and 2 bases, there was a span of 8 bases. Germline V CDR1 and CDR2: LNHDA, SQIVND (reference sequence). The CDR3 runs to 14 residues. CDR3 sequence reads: CASSIGQGQETQYF. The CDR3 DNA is TGTGCCAGTAGTATAGGGCAGGGTCAAGAGACCCAGTACTTC.

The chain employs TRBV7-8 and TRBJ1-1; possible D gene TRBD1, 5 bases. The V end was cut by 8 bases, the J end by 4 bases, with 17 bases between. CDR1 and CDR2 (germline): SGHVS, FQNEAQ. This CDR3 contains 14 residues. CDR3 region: CASSWGDRATEAFF. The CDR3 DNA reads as TGTGCCAGCTCGTGGGGGGACCGGGCCACTGAAGCTTTCTTT.

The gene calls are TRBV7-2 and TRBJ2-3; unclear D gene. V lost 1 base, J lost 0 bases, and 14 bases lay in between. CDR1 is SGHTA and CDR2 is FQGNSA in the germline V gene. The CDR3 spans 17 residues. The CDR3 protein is CASSLVGVGGSTDTQYF. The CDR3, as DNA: TGTGCCAGCAGCTTAGTCGGAGTTGGTGGGAGCACAGATACGCAGTATTTT.

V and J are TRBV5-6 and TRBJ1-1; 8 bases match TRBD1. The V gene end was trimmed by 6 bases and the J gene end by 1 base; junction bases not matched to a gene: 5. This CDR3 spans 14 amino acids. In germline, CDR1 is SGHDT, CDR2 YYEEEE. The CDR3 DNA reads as TGTGCCAGCAAGAGGGGACAGGCGAACACTGAAGCTTTCTTT. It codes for CASKRGQANTEAFF.

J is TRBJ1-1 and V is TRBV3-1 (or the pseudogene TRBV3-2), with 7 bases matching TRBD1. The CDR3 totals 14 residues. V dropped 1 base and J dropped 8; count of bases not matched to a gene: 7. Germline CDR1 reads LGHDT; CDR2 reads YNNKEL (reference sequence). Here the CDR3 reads CASSQGKEGAEAFF. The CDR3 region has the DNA TGTGCCAGCAGCCAAGGCAAGGAGGGGGCGGAAGCTTTCTTT.

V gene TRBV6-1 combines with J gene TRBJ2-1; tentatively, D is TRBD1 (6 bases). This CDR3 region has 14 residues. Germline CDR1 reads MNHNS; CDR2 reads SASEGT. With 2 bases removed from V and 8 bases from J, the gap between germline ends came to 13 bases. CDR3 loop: CASSEPSKGDEQFF. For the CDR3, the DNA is TGTGCCAGCAGTGAACCCTCTAAGGGGGATGAGCAGTTCTTC.

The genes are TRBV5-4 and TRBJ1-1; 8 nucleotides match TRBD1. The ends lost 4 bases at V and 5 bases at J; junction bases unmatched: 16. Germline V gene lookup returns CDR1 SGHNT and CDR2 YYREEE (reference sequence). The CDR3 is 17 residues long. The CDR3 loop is CASSPTTFQGARTEAFF. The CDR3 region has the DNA TGTGCCAGCAGCCCAACGACCTTTCAGGGGGCGAGGACTGAAGCTTTCTTT.

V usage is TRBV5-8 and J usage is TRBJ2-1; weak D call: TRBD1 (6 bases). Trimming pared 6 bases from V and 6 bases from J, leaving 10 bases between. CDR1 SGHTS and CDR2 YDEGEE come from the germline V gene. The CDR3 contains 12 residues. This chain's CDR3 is CASNQGGNEQFF. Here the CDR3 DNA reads TGTGCCAGCAACCAAGGGGGCAATGAGCAGTTCTTC.

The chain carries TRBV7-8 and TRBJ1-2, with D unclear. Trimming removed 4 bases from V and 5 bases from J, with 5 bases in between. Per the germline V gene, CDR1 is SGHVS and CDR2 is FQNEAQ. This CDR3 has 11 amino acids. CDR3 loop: CASSSYYGYTF. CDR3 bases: TGTGCCAGCAGCTCCTATTATGGCTACACCTTC.

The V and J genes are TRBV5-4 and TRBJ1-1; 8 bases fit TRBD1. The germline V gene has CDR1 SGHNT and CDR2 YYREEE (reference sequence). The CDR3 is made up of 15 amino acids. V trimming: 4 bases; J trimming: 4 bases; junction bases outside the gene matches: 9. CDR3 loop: CASSQATGVLTEAFF. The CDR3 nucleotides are TGTGCCAGCAGCCAAGCGACAGGGGTACTCACTGAAGCTTTCTTT.

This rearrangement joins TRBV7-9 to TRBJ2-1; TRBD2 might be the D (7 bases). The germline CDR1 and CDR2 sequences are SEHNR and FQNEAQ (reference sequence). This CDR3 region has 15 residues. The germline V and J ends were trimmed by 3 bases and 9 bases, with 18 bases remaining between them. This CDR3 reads CASSFADSGEGEQFF. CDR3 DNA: TGTGCCAGCAGCTTTGCCGACTCAGGGGAGGGTGAGCAGTTCTTC.

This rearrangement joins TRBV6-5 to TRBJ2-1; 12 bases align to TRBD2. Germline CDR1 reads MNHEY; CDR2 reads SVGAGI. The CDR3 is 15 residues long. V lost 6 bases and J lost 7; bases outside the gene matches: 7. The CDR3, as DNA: TGTGCCAGCAGACCCGGGACTAGCGGGCGGAATGAGCAGTTCTTC. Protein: CASRPGTSGRNEQFF.

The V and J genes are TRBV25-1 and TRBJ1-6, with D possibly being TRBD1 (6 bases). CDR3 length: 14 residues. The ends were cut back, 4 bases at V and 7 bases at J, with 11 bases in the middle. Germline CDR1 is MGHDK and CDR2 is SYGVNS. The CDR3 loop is CASSADRLNSPLHF. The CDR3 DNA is TGTGCCAGCAGTGCGGACAGATTAAATTCACCCCTCCACTTT.

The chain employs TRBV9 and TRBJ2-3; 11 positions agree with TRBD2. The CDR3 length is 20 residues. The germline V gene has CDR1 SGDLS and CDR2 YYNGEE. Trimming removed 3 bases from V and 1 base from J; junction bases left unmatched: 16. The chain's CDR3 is CASSASGLAGGLQGTDTQYF. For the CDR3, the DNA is TGTGCCAGCAGCGCAAGTGGGCTAGCGGGAGGCCTTCAGGGCACAGATACGCAGTATTTT. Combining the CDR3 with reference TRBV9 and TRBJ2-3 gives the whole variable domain DSGVTQTPKHLITATGQRVTLRCSPRSGDLSVYWYQQSLDQGLQFLIQYYNGEERAKGNILERFSAQQFPDLHSELNLSSLELGDSALYFCASSASGLAGGLQGTDTQYFGPGTRLTVL.

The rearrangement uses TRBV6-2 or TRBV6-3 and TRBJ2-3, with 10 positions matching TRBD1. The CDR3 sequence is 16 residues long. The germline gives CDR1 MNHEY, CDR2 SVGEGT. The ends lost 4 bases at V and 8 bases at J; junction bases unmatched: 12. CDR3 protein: CASSWGQGPSGGTQYF. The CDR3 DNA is TGTGCCAGCAGTTGGGGACAGGGGCCCTCCGGTGGTACGCAGTATTTT.

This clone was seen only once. This CDR3 is CASSWGGRRAYEQYV. The CDR3 region has the DNA TGTGCCAGCAGTTGGGGGGGAAGAAGAGCCTACGAGCAGTACGTC. This rearrangement joins TRBV6-2 or TRBV6-3 to TRBJ2-7, with 7 bases that match TRBD2. The CDR3 extends over 15 amino acids. Germline assignment: CDR1 MNHEY and CDR2 SVGEGT. Trimming cost V 4 bases and J 2 bases; bases outside gene matches: 8.

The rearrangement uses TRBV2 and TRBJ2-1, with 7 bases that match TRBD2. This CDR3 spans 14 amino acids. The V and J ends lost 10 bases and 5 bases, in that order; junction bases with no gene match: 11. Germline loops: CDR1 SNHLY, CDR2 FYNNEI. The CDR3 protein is CATKDPSGDNEQFF. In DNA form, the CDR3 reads TGTGCCACCAAAGATCCTAGCGGTGACAATGAGCAGTTCTTC.

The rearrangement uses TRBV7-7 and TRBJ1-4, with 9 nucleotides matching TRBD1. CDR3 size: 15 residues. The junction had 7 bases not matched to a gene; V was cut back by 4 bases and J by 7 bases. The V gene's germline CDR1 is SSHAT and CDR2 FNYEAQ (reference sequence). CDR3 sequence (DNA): TGTGCCAGCAGCTCCCACAGGGGGCCGGGTGAAAAACTGTTTTTT. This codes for CASSSHRGPGEKLFF.

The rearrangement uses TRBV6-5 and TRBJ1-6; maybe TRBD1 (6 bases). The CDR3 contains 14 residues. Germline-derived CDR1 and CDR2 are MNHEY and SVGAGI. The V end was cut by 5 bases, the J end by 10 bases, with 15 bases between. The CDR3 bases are TGTGCCAGCAGTCCCACGCACAGGGCGTCACCCCTCCACTTT. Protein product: CASSPTHRASPLHF.

CDR3 bases: TGCGCCAGCAGCTTGGTTAGCGGGACGCCTTACAATGAGCAGTTCTTC. It specifies CASSLVSGTPYNEQFF. This rearrangement joins TRBV5-1 to TRBJ2-1; TRBD2 matches at 8 bases. Looked up from germline, CDR1 is SGHRS and CDR2 is YFSETQ. The CDR3 runs 16 residues. V shed 0 bases and J 4 bases; nucleotides not matched to a gene: 6.

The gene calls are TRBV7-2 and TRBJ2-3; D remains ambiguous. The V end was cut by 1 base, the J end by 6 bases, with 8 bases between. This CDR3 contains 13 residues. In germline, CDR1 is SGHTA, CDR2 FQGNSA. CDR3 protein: CASSLGWADTQYF. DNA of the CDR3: TGTGCCAGCAGCTTAGGATGGGCGGATACGCAGTATTTT.

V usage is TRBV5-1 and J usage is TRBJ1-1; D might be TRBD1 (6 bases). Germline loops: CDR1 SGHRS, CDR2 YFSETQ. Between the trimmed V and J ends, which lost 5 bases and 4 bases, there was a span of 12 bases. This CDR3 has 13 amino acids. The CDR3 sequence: CASRKQGGTEAFF. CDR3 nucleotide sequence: TGCGCCAGCAGAAAACAGGGCGGCACTGAAGCTTTCTTT.